The entry that follows covers one T cell receptor beta chain sequence. The CDR3 is 15 residues long. J gave up 6 bases and V 5 bases, and 6 bases lay outside the gene matches. CDR1 and CDR2 (germline): SGHRS, YFSETQ. The protocol was immunoSEQ multiplex PCR, while the TCRdb copy is restricted to in-frame clones and leaves out a portion. The sample includes around 150,000 clones, around 92% of them seen just once. The data were obtained in a study of blood T cell repertoires in COVID-19. The chain joins TRBV5-1 to TRBJ2-1; 12 bases match TRBD2. The TCR comes from a man in his 60s with acute or convalescent COVID-19. The sequenced material came from peripheral blood. DNA of the CDR3: TGCGCCAGCAGACCGGGACTAGCGGGCCCCAATGAGCAGTTCTTC. Its translation: CASRPGLAGPNEQFF.